This paragraph covers one T cell receptor (beta chain) sequence. Its matching antigen is unknown. V was pared by 4 bases and J by 0 bases, with 10 bases between. The CDR3 covers 15 residues. The germline V gene has CDR1 MGHRA and CDR2 YSYEKL. The data derive from a study of T cells in pancreatic ductal adenocarcinoma. Study findings and constraints: Comparisons of tumor and blood clonality may show falsely lower tumor diversity. Unique clonotypes were around 8-fold more numerous in blood than in tumor.

Here immunoSEQ multiplex PCR was the method, and the copy in TCRdb shows in-frame clones only, minus some. The table has more than 25,000 clones, more than 80% seen once. The selected patients with pancreatic ductal adenocarcinoma had surgery but no neoadjuvant therapy. The clonotype comes from a human donor with pancreatic ductal adenocarcinoma. Sequencing was performed on PBMCs. The chain uses TRBV4-1 and TRBJ1-5; TRBD1 might be the D (5 bases). The CDR3, as DNA: TGCGCCAGCAGCCTGGGGGAGAATAGCAATCAGCCCCAGCATTTT. It is translated as CASSLGENSNQPQHF.